This T cell receptor beta chain is drawn from a study of shared clonotypes between healthy human individuals. CDR1 and CDR2 (germline): LGHNA, YSLEER. Unmatched junction bases numbered 3, after V lost 4 bases and J lost 2 bases. The CDR3 totals 15 residues. The assay was immunoSEQ multiplex PCR, and TCRdb's table has in-frame clones only and misses some. The table has under 1,900,000 clones, 98% seen once. What was sequenced was naive CD4+ T cells sorted from blood. Subset defined: CD45RA+ positively selected. The J gene is TRBJ2-1, the V gene TRBV4-3; TRBD1 aligns across 9 bases. The receptor was isolated from a man aged 25 to 40 in good health. CDR3 protein: CASSRGQGTYNEQFF. The CDR3 coding sequence is TGCGCCAGCAGCCGGGGACAGGGTACCTACAATGAGCAGTTCTTC.